This is a list of T cell receptor beta chains from one sample in a study of blood T cell repertoires in COVID-19. Using immunoSEQ multiplex PCR, the repertoire was profiled, and TCRdb retains in-frame clones only, with some absent. The data hold 35,000 to 45,000 clones, with roughly 87% observed a single time. The sequencing input was peripheral blood. The receptors come from a man aged 55 to 69 with acute or convalescent COVID-19. CDR3s include the opening cysteine and the closing phenylalanine or tryptophan. A D gene is named only where the DNA matches it firmly. Only some rows state a clone size, as once, few, many or a class for expanded clones.

>TRBJ1-6|-|-|TRBV30
TGTGCCTGGAGGACGTGGGGCAATAATTCACCCCTCCACTTT
CAWRTWGNNSPLHF
>TRBJ2-1|-|-|TRBV5-1
TGCGCCAGCAGCTTGACAGGGCTATCCGGCAATGAGCAGTTCTTC
CASSLTGLSGNEQFF
>TRBJ2-2|-|-|TRBV10-2
TGCGCCAGCACCCCCTCCGCGGGCACCGGGGAGCTGTTTTTT
CASTPSAGTGELFF
>TRBJ1-5|TRBD1|once|TRBV30
TGTGCCTGGAGTGTAAGATTCTGGGACAGGGGGCGACTAGTGGATCAGCCCCAGCATTTT
CAWSVRFWDRGRLVDQPQHF
>TRBJ1-5|-|few|TRBV19
TGTGCCAGTAGTATCCTAGAGTCCTTTGACGGGGCCCAGCATTTT
CASSILESFDGAQHF
>TRBJ1-6|-|-|TRBV4-1
TGCGCCAGCAGCCAAGATCAAGGGAGATCCTATAATTCACCCCTCCACTTT
CASSQDQGRSYNSPLHF
>TRBJ2-1|TRBD2|-|TRBV7-9
TGTGCCAGCAGCGGAGAAGGACTAGCGCCCCAGTTCTTC
CASSGEGLAPQFF
>TRBJ1-1|-|-|TRBV11-1
TGTGCCAGCAGCCCATACAGAGACACTGAAGCTTTCTTT
CASSPYRDTEAFF
>TRBJ2-2|TRBD2|-|TRBV10-3
TGTGCCATCAGGGGGACTAGCGGGAGTTTTGCCGGGGAGCTGTTTTTT
CAIRGTSGSFAGELFF
>TRBJ2-3|TRBD2|-|TRBV4-2
TGTGCCAGCAGCCTCCTGGGGGGAGGGACTAGCACAGATACGCAGTATTTT
CASSLLGGGTSTDTQYF
>TRBJ2-1|TRBD2|few|TRBV24-1
TGTGCCACCAGTGCCACGAGCGGGAGACGACGTGAGCAGTTCTTC
CATSATSGRRREQFF
>TRBJ1-2|-|-|TRBV2
TGTGCCAGCAGTGCAGATGACTATGGCTACACCTTC
CASSADDYGYTF
>TRBJ1-1|TRBD1|-|TRBV27
TGTGCCAGCAGTCGACTCGGCGGGACAGTGAACACTGAAGCTTTCTTT
CASSRLGGTVNTEAFF
>TRBJ1-6|-|few|TRBV30
TGTGCCTGGAGATTGGCAGAAAATTCACCCCTCCACTTT
CAWRLAENSPLHF
>TRBJ2-1|TRBD2|-|TRBV7-8
TGTGCCAGCAGCCGACCACCGGCCGGACTAGCATACAATGAGCAGTTCTTC
CASSRPPAGLAYNEQFF
>TRBJ1-4|TRBD1|-|TRBV4-3
TGCGCCAGCAGCCAAGGGGACAGATCCAATGAAAAACTGTTTTTT
CASSQGDRSNEKLFF
>TRBJ2-1|-|-|TRBV4-3
TGCGCCAGCAGCCAAGAGGGGGGGGCGGGACTGCCTGAGCAGTTCTTC
CASSQEGGAGLPEQFF
>TRBJ2-4|-|-|TRBV4-1
TGCGCCAGCAGCCAATGGGAAATCGGCAGGGTAGCCAAAAACATTCAGTACTTC
CASSQWEIGRVAKNIQYF
>TRBJ1-1|-|-|TRBV24-1
TGTGCCACCAGATCCACGGTCGGGGGGGGAACTGAAGCTTTCTTT
CATRSTVGGGTEAFF
>TRBJ2-5|-|-|TRBV7-2
TGTGCCAGCAGCTTAGATAGTCCAGTCGGGTCAGAGACCCAGTACTTC
CASSLDSPVGSETQYF
>TRBJ1-5|-|-|TRBV19
TGTGCCAGTAGTATACCCGGGTCTAATCAGCCCCAGCATTTT
CASSIPGSNQPQHF
>TRBJ2-3|TRBD1|-|TRBV7-9
TGTGCCAGCAGCTTAGTGCAGGGGGCAGATACGCAGTATTTT
CASSLVQGADTQYF
>TRBJ2-7|-|-|TRBV24-1
TGTGCCACCAGTCCCACAGGGCGCTCCTACGAGCAGTACTTC
CATSPTGRSYEQYF
>TRBJ2-7|-|-|TRBV3-1/TRBV3-2
TGTGCCAGCAGCCACTTGGACAATGCTGGGCGGGAGCAGTACTTC
CASSHLDNAGREQYF
>TRBJ2-3|TRBD2|-|TRBV3-1/TRBV3-2
TGTGCCAGCAGGAGTACCGGGACGGGGGGAGATACGCAGTATTTT
CASRSTGTGGDTQYF
>TRBJ1-1|TRBD1|-|TRBV5-1
TGCGCCAGCAGCCGGGACAGGGCCAACACTGAAGCTTTCTTT
CASSRDRANTEAFF
>TRBJ2-3|-|-|TRBV29-1
TGCAGCGTTCAAAACGGGGATACGCAGTATTTT
CSVQNGDTQYF